The 19 T cell receptor beta chains in this list originate from one sample, sequenced in a study of cytomegalovirus exposure and HLA in healthy donors. Only in-frame clones appear in the TCRdb table, and some are missing; sequencing was by immunoSEQ multiplex PCR. The sample contains about 78,000 clones, almost 97% of which appear only once. Sequenced: PBMCs. Source of these receptors: a man younger than 35 in good health and CMV-seropositive.

This chain uses TRBV5-1 with TRBJ1-1; the D is unclear. V dropped 5 bases and J dropped 4 bases, with 18 bases sitting between them. This CDR3 comprises 15 residues. Germline-derived CDR1 and CDR2 are SGHRS and YFSETQ. This CDR3 reads CASRPQEGRGTEAFF. CDR3 DNA sequence: TGCGCCAGCAGACCCCAGGAGGGTCGGGGCACTGAAGCTTTCTTT.

V usage is TRBV27 and J usage is TRBJ2-7; 9 nucleotides line up with TRBD2. V gave up 4 bases and J gave up 2 bases; unmatched junction bases: 9. CDR1 is MNHEY, CDR2 SMNVEV, per germline (reference sequence). This CDR3 comprises 16 residues. The CDR3 loop reads CASSSSAGGTPYEQYF. The CDR3 DNA reads as TGTGCCAGCAGTTCGTCTGCGGGAGGGACCCCCTACGAGCAGTACTTC.

The CDR3 spells CASSYYGSYEQYF. DNA of the CDR3: TGTGCCAGCAGTTACTACGGCTCCTACGAGCAGTACTTC. This chain connects TRBV6-5 to TRBJ2-7; D is unclear. Germline values: CDR1 MNHEY, CDR2 SVGAGI. V lost 1 base, J lost 0 bases, and 4 bases lay in between. This CDR3 has 13 amino acids.

The CDR3 reads CASSPADTTNEKLFF. CDR3 sequence (DNA): TGTGCCAGCAGCCCCGCGGATACAACTAATGAAAAACTGTTTTTT. This chain links TRBV6-5 with TRBJ1-4; D is uncertain. Looked up from germline, CDR1 is MNHEY and CDR2 is SVGAGI. The CDR3 contains 15 residues. The V end lost 6 bases, the J end lost 0 bases, and 11 bases lay between the germline ends.

The chain employs TRBV7-9 and TRBJ2-2; a possible D gene is TRBD2 (6 bases). The V and J ends lost 8 bases and 7 bases respectively, with 11 bases between them. The CDR3 runs 12 residues. From germline, CDR1 is SEHNR and CDR2 FQNEAQ (reference sequence). Here the CDR3 DNA reads TGTGCCAGCCCTCGGGAGAACGGGGAGCTGTTTTTT. Protein: CASPRENGELFF. Filled out from reference TRBV7-9 and TRBJ2-2, the complete variable domain reads DTGVSQNPRHKITKRGQNVTFRCDPISEHNRLYWYRQTLGQGPEFLTYFQNEAQLEKSRLLSDRFSAERPKGSFSTLEIQRTEQGDSAMYLCASPRENGELFFGEGSRLTVL.

The rearrangement uses TRBV29-1 and TRBJ2-1; weak D call: TRBD1 (5 bases). The CDR3 covers 10 residues. The V gene lost 6 bases and the J gene lost 8 bases, with 8 bases spanning the gap. The germline gives CDR1 SQVTM, CDR2 ANQGSEA. The chain's CDR3 is CSVQGYEQFF. The CDR3 DNA reads TGCAGCGTCCAGGGTTATGAGCAGTTCTTC.

V gene TRBV5-4 combines with J gene TRBJ1-2, with D unresolved. This CDR3 has 13 amino acids. Germline lookup yields CDR1 SGHNT and CDR2 YYREEE (reference sequence). Trimming shortened V by 4 bases and J by 4 bases, and 11 bases separated the two germline ends. CDR3 sequence reads: CASSPRVGYGYTF. The CDR3 bases are TGTGCCAGCAGCCCGAGGGTGGGCTATGGCTACACCTTC.

The rearrangement joins TRBV5-5 to TRBJ1-2, with D hard to call. Germline CDR1 SGHKS, CDR2 YYEKEE (reference sequence). Trimming removed 0 bases from V and 5 bases from J, with 8 bases in between. This CDR3 spans 13 amino acids. The CDR3, as DNA: TGTGCCAGCAGCTTGGCCGGTGTATATGGCTACACCTTC. Amino acid sequence: CASSLAGVYGYTF.

V usage is TRBV4-1 and J usage is TRBJ2-2, with a possible D match to TRBD1 (5 bases). V was pared by 4 bases and J by 0 bases, with 9 bases between. This CDR3 region has 15 residues. The germline gives CDR1 MGHRA, CDR2 YSYEKL. CDR3 sequence reads: CASSLETANTGELFF. CDR3 coding DNA: TGCGCCAGCAGCCTAGAGACAGCGAACACCGGGGAGCTGTTTTTT.

V is TRBV27 and J is TRBJ1-1, with D unclear. V lost 3 bases to trimming and J lost 5 bases, with 13 bases between them. The CDR3 is 14 residues long. Germline-derived CDR1 and CDR2 are MNHEY and SMNVEV (reference sequence). CDR3 sequence reads: CASSFGQPLTEAFF. CDR3 in DNA: TGTGCCAGCAGTTTTGGGCAGCCCCTGACTGAAGCTTTCTTT.

The chain uses TRBV7-2 and TRBJ2-5; 14 nucleotides line up with TRBD2. This CDR3 comprises 15 residues. Germline V gene data show CDR1 as SGHTA and CDR2 as FQGNSA. J lost 5 bases, V lost 5 bases, and 4 bases had no gene match. The CDR3 coding sequence is TGTGCCAGCAGCGCGGGACTAGCGGGAGCGGAGACCCAGTACTTC. This gives the protein CASSAGLAGAETQYF.

The chain links TRBV5-1 to TRBJ2-1, with D tentatively TRBD2 (5 bases). The V gene's germline CDR1 is SGHRS and CDR2 YFSETQ. V shed 1 base and J shed 2 bases, with 13 bases lying between them. The CDR3 totals 16 residues. The CDR3 nucleotides read TGCGCCAGCAGCTTGCGTGGGAGCCCTACCTACAATGAGCAGTTCTTC. Encoded protein: CASSLRGSPTYNEQFF.

This chain joins TRBV7-8 and TRBJ2-3; 12 nucleotides line up with TRBD2. Per germline, CDR1 SGHVS and CDR2 FQNEAQ. The CDR3 is made up of 18 amino acids. V lost 1 base and J lost 4; bases outside the gene matches: 9. CDR3 DNA sequence: TGTGCCAGCAGCTTAGTACTAGCGGGAGGTAGTAGAGCAGATACGCAGTATTTT. Its translation: CASSLVLAGGSRADTQYF.

The CDR3 here is CASSIVGVDGELFF. CDR3 nucleotide sequence: TGTGCCAGTAGTATAGTCGGGGTCGACGGGGAGCTGTTTTTT. This chain connects TRBV19 to TRBJ2-2; TRBD2 is a possible D gene (5 bases). The CDR3 totals 14 residues. V shed 1 base and J shed 7 bases, with 10 bases lying between them. CDR1 and CDR2 from the germline V gene are LNHDA and SQIVND (reference sequence).

This clone was recorded once. The chain couples TRBV6-6 to TRBJ1-2; perhaps TRBD1 as D (5 bases). The CDR3 length is 14 residues. The germline V gene encodes CDR1 MNHNY and CDR2 SVGAGI (reference sequence). V gave up 5 bases and J gave up 2 bases, with 12 bases separating them. CDR3 sequence reads: CASSTGGTNYGYTF. The DNA for the CDR3 is TGTGCCAGCAGTACAGGCGGGACCAACTATGGCTACACCTTC.

V and J are TRBV20-1 and TRBJ2-5; D call uncertain. The germline V gene has CDR1 DFQATT and CDR2 SNEGSKA (reference sequence). The CDR3 has 11 residues. The ends were cut back, 4 bases at V and 4 bases at J, with 7 bases in the middle. The CDR3 sequence is CSAMRGETQYF. CDR3 DNA sequence: TGCAGTGCTATGCGAGGAGAGACCCAGTACTTC.

The V call is TRBV5-4, the J call TRBJ2-3, with 7 nucleotides matching TRBD1. There are 13 residues in the CDR3. Germline V CDR1 and CDR2: SGHNT, YYREEE (reference sequence). V lost 2 bases, J lost 6 bases, and 3 bases stayed unmatched. CDR3 in amino acids: CASSLGTADTQYF. As DNA, the CDR3 is TGTGCCAGCAGCTTAGGGACAGCGGATACGCAGTATTTT.

The chain uses TRBV11-2 and TRBJ1-1; D might be TRBD1 (6 bases). V lost 1 base and J lost 7, with 16 bases in between. Germline V gene data show CDR1 as SGHAT and CDR2 as FQNNGV. The CDR3 has 15 amino acids. For the CDR3, the DNA is TGTGCCAGCAGCTTAGTATCCCAGGGGATAAGTGAAGCTTTCTTT. Translated, it gives CASSLVSQGISEAFF.

This rearrangement joins TRBV28 to TRBJ1-1; D unresolved. This CDR3 comprises 12 residues. The V end lost 6 bases, the J end lost 8 bases, and 13 bases lay between the germline ends. Germline V gene sequence: CDR1 MDHEN, CDR2 SYDVKM. CDR3 nucleotide sequence: TGTGCCAGCAGCCCTACGCGTATAGAAGCTTTCTTT. Protein sequence: CASSPTRIEAFF.